The 20 T cell receptor beta chains below all came from one sample that was sequenced in a study of T-cell memory formation after mild COVID-19. TCRdb independently ran MiXCR on the 5' RACE reads; one entry per CDR3 protein. The data contain 100,000 or so distinct CDR3 sequences, 8.5% to 14% of them seen just once; the ten biggest clones take up roughly two fifths. The sequenced sample was PBMCs or a T cell subset sorted from them (not recorded which). The receptor set was obtained from a man aged 18 to 29 who had mild COVID-19 (a few samples of this study predate the infection). Cell type and time point are not known.

As to this clonotype: A much larger clone sits a single nucleotide away, making a read error possible. The CDR3 reads CASSFREETQYF. Written as DNA, the CDR3 is TGTGCCAGCAGCTTCAGGGAAGAGACCCAGTACTTC. The chain joins TRBV7-9 to TRBJ2-5; possibly TRBD1 for D (5 bases). The CDR3 is made up of 12 amino acids. Trimming left V 3 bases short and J 3 bases short, with 5 bases between. Germline V lookup: CDR1 SEHNR, CDR2 FQNEAQ (reference sequence).

The rearrangement joins TRBV5-1 to TRBJ2-1, with 9 bases identical to TRBD1. This CDR3 spans 17 amino acids. V gave up 3 bases and J gave up 3 bases; unmatched junction bases: 10. Germline V lookup: CDR1 SGHRS, CDR2 YFSETQ. CDR3 DNA sequence: TGCGCCAGCAGCTCGCAATCCGGGACAGGGTTCTACAATGAGCAGTTCTTC. The encoded protein is CASSSQSGTGFYNEQFF.

This sequence joins TRBV7-9 and TRBJ2-5; no clear D. Germline values: CDR1 SEHNR, CDR2 FQNEAQ (reference sequence). The CDR3 sequence is 15 residues long. V was cut by 1 base and J by 3 bases, with 12 bases left in between. CDR3 protein: CASSLVESGEETQYF. The CDR3 nucleotides are TGTGCCAGCAGCTTAGTGGAGAGTGGAGAAGAGACCCAGTACTTC.

The table lists this clonotype with many counts. The rearrangement joins TRBV4-2 to TRBJ2-1; D is possibly TRBD1 or TRBD2 (5 bases each). CDR1 and CDR2 from the germline V gene are LGHNA and YNFKEQ. The V end lost 1 base, the J end lost 8 bases, and 12 bases lay between the germline ends. The CDR3 loop spans 14 amino acids. The DNA for the CDR3 is TGTGCCAGCAGCCAAGGAGGGGACGGCGATGAGCAGTTCTTC. It translates to CASSQGGDGDEQFF.

This chain links TRBV27 with TRBJ2-1; maybe TRBD1 (5 bases). The V gene lost 5 bases and the J gene lost 2 bases, with 16 bases spanning the gap. Germline V gene sequence: CDR1 MNHEY, CDR2 SMNVEV (reference sequence). This CDR3 has 16 amino acids. The CDR3 region has the DNA TGTGCCAGCAGTCCCCACCAGGGAACGGCCTACAATGAGCAGTTCTTC. This encodes CASSPHQGTAYNEQFF.

In this sample, this clonotype turned up a few times. The chain has TRBV20-1 and TRBJ2-1, with 9 bases fitting TRBD2. Germline CDR1 is DFQATT and CDR2 is SNEGSKA (reference sequence). CDR3 length equals 16 residues. V shed 0 bases and J 6 bases; nucleotides not matched to a gene: 9. The CDR3 loop is CSARDLLAGRLNEQFF. The CDR3 bases are TGCAGTGCTAGAGATCTGCTAGCGGGGAGGCTCAATGAGCAGTTCTTC.

At least ten counts were recorded for this clonotype. The rearrangement joins TRBV7-9 to TRBJ2-2; a possible D gene is TRBD2 (6 bases). With 5 bases removed from V and 3 bases from J, the gap between germline ends came to 16 bases. CDR1 SEHNR and CDR2 FQNEAQ come from the germline V gene (reference sequence). This CDR3 is built from 16 residues. CDR3 bases: TGTGCCAGCAGCCCTGCCGCAGGGAGGCACACCGGGGAGCTGTTTTTT. Its protein product is CASSPAAGRHTGELFF.

J is TRBJ2-3 and V is TRBV27; perhaps TRBD2 as D (6 bases). With 1 base removed from V and 2 bases from J, the gap between germline ends came to 7 bases. The CDR3 runs 14 residues. Germline values: CDR1 MNHEY, CDR2 SMNVEV (reference sequence). CDR3 region: CASSLWGVTDTQYF. CDR3 in DNA: TGTGCCAGCAGTTTATGGGGGGTCACAGATACGCAGTATTTT.

The rearrangement links TRBV12-3 or TRBV12-4 to TRBJ2-1; D gene unclear. The V gene lost 1 base and the J gene lost 8 bases, with 15 bases spanning the gap. The CDR3 spans 15 residues. CDR3 residues: CASSLGDSSDDEQFF. The CDR3 DNA sequence: TGTGCCAGCAGTTTAGGCGATAGCTCGGACGATGAGCAGTTCTTC.

This clonotype was counted only a few times. J is TRBJ2-7 and V is TRBV7-6, with 10 bases lining up with TRBD1. Trimming cost V 6 bases and J 2 bases; bases outside gene matches: 7. This CDR3 contains 15 residues. Germline V gene lookup returns CDR1 SGHVS and CDR2 FNYEAQ. CDR3 sequence (DNA): TGTGCCAGCAGTTACACCGGGACAGGGGCCTACGAGCAGTACTTC. Translation gives CASSYTGTGAYEQYF.

In its sample, this clonotype was seen many times. The chain combines TRBV20-1 with TRBJ2-3; D is unclear. Trimming stripped 1 base from V and 1 base from J, with 15 bases between. Germline V CDR1 and CDR2: DFQATT, SNEGSKA (reference sequence). This CDR3 spans 16 amino acids. This chain's CDR3 is CSARGPSEIGTDTQYF. CDR3 DNA: TGCAGTGCTAGAGGGCCATCGGAAATCGGCACAGATACGCAGTATTTT.

Ten or more counts support this clonotype. V usage is TRBV10-3 and J usage is TRBJ2-2, with D perhaps matching TRBD2 (6 bases). Germline CDR1 is ENHRY and CDR2 is SYGVKD. This CDR3 comprises 16 residues. V was trimmed by 3 bases and J by 4 bases, leaving 15 bases between them. CDR3 nucleotides: TGTGCCATCAGTGATGGTTTGCGGGGTAGCACCGGGGAGCTGTTTTTT. Translating it yields CAISDGLRGSTGELFF.

The table lists this clonotype with a few counts. CDR3 in DNA: TGTGCCAGCAGTTGGGGGGCCAACGTCCTGACTTTC. This encodes CASSWGANVLTF. The chain has TRBV6-1 and TRBJ2-6; no definite D call. CDR3 length: 12 amino acids. Trimming cost V 5 bases and J 4 bases, with 3 bases left between them. Germline V CDR1 and CDR2: MNHNS, SASEGT.

The chain is built from TRBV7-9 and TRBJ2-7; unclear D gene. This CDR3 is 13 amino acids long. The V and J ends lost 3 bases and 2 bases respectively, with 8 bases between them. Germline-derived CDR1 and CDR2 are SEHNR and FQNEAQ (reference sequence). For the CDR3, the DNA is TGTGCCAGCAGCTTGATGGATACCTACGAGCAGTACTTC. It yields the protein CASSLMDTYEQYF.

This clonotype was counted a few times. The chain combines TRBV12-3 or TRBV12-4 with TRBJ1-2, with D possibly matching TRBD1 (5 bases). CDR3 length: 13 amino acids. Deletions cut 9 bases from V and 6 bases from J, with 17 bases between. The CDR3 here is CASLRGAAHGYTF. The DNA of the CDR3 is TGTGCCAGTTTGAGGGGCGCCGCCCATGGCTACACCTTC.

The J gene is TRBJ2-3, the V gene TRBV5-4; 7 bases agree with TRBD1. The CDR3 is 16 residues long. CDR1 and CDR2 from the germline V gene are SGHNT and YYREEE (reference sequence). V lost 1 base, J lost 5 bases, and 10 bases stayed unmatched. This CDR3 reads CASSLWQGGMGDTQYF. The CDR3 DNA is TGTGCCAGCAGCTTGTGGCAAGGGGGCATGGGAGATACGCAGTATTTT.

In this sample, this clonotype turned up many times. The chain couples TRBV29-1 to TRBJ2-1; possibly TRBD1 for D (5 bases). CDR1 is SQVTM and CDR2 is ANQGSEA in the germline V gene. Trimming removed 2 bases from V and 3 bases from J, with 17 bases in between. CDR3 length equals 16 residues. CDR3 residues: CSVERVGPGLYNEQFF. The DNA of the CDR3 is TGCAGCGTTGAAAGGGTGGGGCCAGGGCTCTACAATGAGCAGTTCTTC.

This clonotype was counted at least ten times. This chain links TRBV5-6 with TRBJ1-2; D unclear. The CDR3 covers 14 residues. V lost 3 bases and J lost 4, with 13 bases in between. From germline, CDR1 is SGHDT and CDR2 YYEEEE. The CDR3 loop is CASSYEEELYGYTF. DNA for the CDR3: TGTGCCAGCAGCTATGAGGAGGAGCTCTATGGCTACACCTTC.

The genes are TRBV7-3 and TRBJ1-5; 9 nucleotides line up with TRBD1. This CDR3 comprises 19 residues. V lost 8 bases and J lost 5; bases outside the gene matches: 22. Germline V gene data show CDR1 as SGHTA and CDR2 as FQGTGA. The CDR3 DNA reads as TGTGCCAGCTCATCCAGAGCCCGGGACAGGGAACTTGGGGATCAGCCCCAGCATTTT. Protein product: CASSSRARDRELGDQPQHF.

V and J are TRBV20-1 and TRBJ2-1; the match to TRBD2 covers 14 bases. The CDR3 is 16 residues long. CDR1 and CDR2 (germline): DFQATT, SNEGSKA (reference sequence). V trimming: 3 bases; J trimming: 7 bases; junction bases outside the gene matches: 8. CDR3: CSASPTSGGAGNEQFF. The CDR3 region has the DNA TGCAGTGCTAGTCCGACTAGCGGGGGGGCTGGGAATGAGCAGTTCTTC.